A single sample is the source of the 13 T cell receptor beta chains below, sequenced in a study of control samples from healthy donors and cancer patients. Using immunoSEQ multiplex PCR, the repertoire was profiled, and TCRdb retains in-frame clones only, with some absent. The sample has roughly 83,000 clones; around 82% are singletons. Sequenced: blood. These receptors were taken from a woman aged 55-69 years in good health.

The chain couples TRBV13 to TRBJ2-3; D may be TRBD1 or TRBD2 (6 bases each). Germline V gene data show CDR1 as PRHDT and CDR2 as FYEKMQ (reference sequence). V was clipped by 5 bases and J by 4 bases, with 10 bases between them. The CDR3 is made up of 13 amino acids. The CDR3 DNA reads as TGTGCCAGCAGCCACGGGGGCTCAGATACGCAGTATTTT. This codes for CASSHGGSDTQYF.

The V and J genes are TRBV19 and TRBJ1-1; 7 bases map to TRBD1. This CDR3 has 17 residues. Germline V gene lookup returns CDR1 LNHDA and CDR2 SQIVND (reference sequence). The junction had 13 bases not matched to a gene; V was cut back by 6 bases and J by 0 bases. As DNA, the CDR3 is TGTGCCAGTAGCCAACGCCCGGGACAGCCTATGAACACTGAAGCTTTCTTT. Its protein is CASSQRPGQPMNTEAFF. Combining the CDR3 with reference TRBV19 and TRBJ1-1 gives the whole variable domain DGGITQSPKYLFRKEGQNVTLSCEQNLNHDAMYWYRQDPGQGLRLIYYSQIVNDFQKGDIAEGYSVSREKKESFPLTVTSAQKNPTAFYLCASSQRPGQPMNTEAFFGQGTRLTVV.

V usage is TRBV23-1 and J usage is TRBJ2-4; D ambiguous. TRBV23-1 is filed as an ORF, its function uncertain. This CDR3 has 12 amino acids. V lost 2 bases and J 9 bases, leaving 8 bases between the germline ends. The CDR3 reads CASSQPGGIQYF. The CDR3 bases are TGCGCCAGCAGTCAACCAGGCGGCATTCAGTACTTC.

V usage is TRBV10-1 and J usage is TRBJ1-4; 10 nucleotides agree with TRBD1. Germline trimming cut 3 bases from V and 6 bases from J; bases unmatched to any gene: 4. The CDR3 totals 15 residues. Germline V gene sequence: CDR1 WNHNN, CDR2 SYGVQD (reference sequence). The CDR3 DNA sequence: TGCGCCAGCAGTGACGCCGGGACAGGGGATGAAAAACTGTTTTTT. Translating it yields CASSDAGTGDEKLFF.

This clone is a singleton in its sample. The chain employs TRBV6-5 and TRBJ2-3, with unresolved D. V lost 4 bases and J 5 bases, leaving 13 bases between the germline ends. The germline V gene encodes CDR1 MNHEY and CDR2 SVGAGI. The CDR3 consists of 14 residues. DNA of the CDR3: TGTGCCAGCAGTTCGGGTATCCGTGGAGATACGCAGTATTTT. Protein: CASSSGIRGDTQYF.

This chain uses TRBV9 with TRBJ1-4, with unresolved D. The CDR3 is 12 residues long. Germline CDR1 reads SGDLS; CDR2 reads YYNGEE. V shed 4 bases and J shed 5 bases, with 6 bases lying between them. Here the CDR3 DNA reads TGTGCCAGCAGCCCAGAGAATGAAAAACTGTTTTTT. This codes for CASSPENEKLFF.

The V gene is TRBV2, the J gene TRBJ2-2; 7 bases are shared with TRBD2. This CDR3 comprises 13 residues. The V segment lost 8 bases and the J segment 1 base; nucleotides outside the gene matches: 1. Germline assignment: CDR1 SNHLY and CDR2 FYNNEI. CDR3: CASRGENTGELFF. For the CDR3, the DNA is TGTGCCAGCCGGGGGGAGAACACCGGGGAGCTGTTTTTT.

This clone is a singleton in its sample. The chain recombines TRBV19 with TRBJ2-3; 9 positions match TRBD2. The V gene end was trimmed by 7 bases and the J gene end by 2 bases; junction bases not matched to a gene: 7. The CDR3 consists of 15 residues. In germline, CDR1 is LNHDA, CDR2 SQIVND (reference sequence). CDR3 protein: CASTTSGGPTDTQYF. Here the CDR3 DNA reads TGTGCCAGTACCACAAGCGGGGGGCCCACAGATACGCAGTATTTT.

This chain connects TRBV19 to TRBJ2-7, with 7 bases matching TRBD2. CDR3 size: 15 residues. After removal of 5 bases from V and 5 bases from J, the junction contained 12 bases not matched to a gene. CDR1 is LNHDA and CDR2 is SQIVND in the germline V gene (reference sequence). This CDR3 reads CASSLASTSKNEQYF. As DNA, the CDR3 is TGTGCCAGTAGTTTAGCCTCGACTAGCAAAAACGAGCAGTACTTC. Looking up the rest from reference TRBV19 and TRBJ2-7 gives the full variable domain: DGGITQSPKYLFRKEGQNVTLSCEQNLNHDAMYWYRQDPGQGLRLIYYSQIVNDFQKGDIAEGYSVSREKKESFPLTVTSAQKNPTAFYLCASSLASTSKNEQYFGPGTRLTVT.

The CDR3 DNA reads TGTGCCAGCAGTTCTAACGGGAATCAGCCCCAGCATTTT. It yields the protein CASSSNGNQPQHF. V usage is TRBV7-9 and J usage is TRBJ1-5; D is uncertain. The germline V and J ends were trimmed by 6 bases and 4 bases, with 10 bases remaining between them. Germline-derived CDR1 and CDR2 are SEHNR and FQNEAQ (reference sequence). There are 13 residues in the CDR3.

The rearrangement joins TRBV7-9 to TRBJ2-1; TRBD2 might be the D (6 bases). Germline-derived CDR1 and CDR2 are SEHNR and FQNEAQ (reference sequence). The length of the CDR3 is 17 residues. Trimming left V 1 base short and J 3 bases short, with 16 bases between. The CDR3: CASSLGMTVGGYNEQFF. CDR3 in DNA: TGTGCCAGCAGCTTAGGAATGACAGTCGGGGGCTACAATGAGCAGTTCTTC.

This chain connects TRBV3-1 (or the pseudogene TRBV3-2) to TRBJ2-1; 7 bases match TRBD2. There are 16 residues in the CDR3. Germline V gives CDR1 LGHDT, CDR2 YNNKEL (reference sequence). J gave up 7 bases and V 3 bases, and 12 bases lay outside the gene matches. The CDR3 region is CASSQALAGVGNEQFF. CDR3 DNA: TGTGCCAGCAGCCAGGCCCTGGCGGGAGTTGGTAATGAGCAGTTCTTC.

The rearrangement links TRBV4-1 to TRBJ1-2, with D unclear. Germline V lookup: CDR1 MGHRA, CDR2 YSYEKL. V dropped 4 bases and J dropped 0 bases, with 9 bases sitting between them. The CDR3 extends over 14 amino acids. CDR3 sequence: CASSPARPNYGYTF. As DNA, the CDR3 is TGCGCCAGCAGCCCGGCCAGGCCTAACTATGGCTACACCTTC.